This is a list of T cell receptor beta chains from one sample in a study of blood T cells in healthy people across ages. Via MiXCR, TCRdb re-called the 5' RACE reads, giving one row per CDR3 protein. The top ten hold 20% to 30% of the sample, which has hundreds of thousands of distinct CDR3 sequences, just over 55% seen once. Sequenced input: blood. These receptors were collected from a man aged 35 to 55 in good health. Both conserved end residues are part of each CDR3. Each record gives: CDR3 protein, CDR3 DNA, J gene, D gene, clone size, V gene. D genes are given only for firm matches. Clone sizes are given selectively: once, few, many, or a class where the clone is expanded.

cdr3_aa: CASSWDFDNEQFF
cdr3_nt: TGTGCCAGCAGTTGGGACTTTGACAATGAGCAGTTCTTC
j_call: TRBJ2-1
d_call: NA
clone_size: NA
v_call: TRBV6-2/TRBV6-3

cdr3_aa: CASSSEGYGGGRETQYF
cdr3_nt: TGTGCCAGCAGCTCAGAAGGTTATGGCGGTGGTCGTGAGACCCAGTACTTC
j_call: TRBJ2-5
d_call: NA
clone_size: few
v_call: TRBV7-2

cdr3_aa: CASSLERREQYF
cdr3_nt: TGTGCCAGCAGCTTAGAGCGGCGCGAGCAGTACTTC
j_call: TRBJ2-7
d_call: NA
clone_size: few
v_call: TRBV7-9

cdr3_aa: CASSQDLGARGETQYF
cdr3_nt: TGTGCCAGCAGCCAAGATCTCGGGGCGAGAGGAGAGACCCAGTACTTC
j_call: TRBJ2-5
d_call: NA
clone_size: NA
v_call: TRBV14

cdr3_aa: CASSLGQGQNPKNIQYF
cdr3_nt: TGTGCCAGCAGCTTGGGCCAGGGGCAGAATCCCAAAAACATTCAGTACTTC
j_call: TRBJ2-4
d_call: NA
clone_size: NA
v_call: TRBV5-5

cdr3_aa: CASSPPEGYGYTF
cdr3_nt: TGTGCCAGCAGCCCCCCGGAGGGCTATGGCTACACCTTC
j_call: TRBJ1-2
d_call: NA
clone_size: NA
v_call: TRBV3-1

cdr3_aa: CSAYGTGISYEQYF
cdr3_nt: TGCAGCGCATACGGGACAGGGATCTCCTACGAGCAGTACTTC
j_call: TRBJ2-7
d_call: TRBD1
clone_size: NA
v_call: TRBV29-1

cdr3_aa: CASSRLMGPYEQFF
cdr3_nt: TGTGCCAGCAGCCGCCTAATGGGACCCTACGAGCAGTTCTTC
j_call: TRBJ2-1
d_call: NA
clone_size: NA
v_call: TRBV12-3/TRBV12-4

cdr3_aa: CSARGELIDQPQHF
cdr3_nt: TGCAGTGCTAGAGGGGAGTTAATCGATCAGCCCCAGCATTTT
j_call: TRBJ1-5
d_call: NA
clone_size: once
v_call: TRBV20-1

cdr3_aa: CASSSSELVYNEQFF
cdr3_nt: TGTGCCAGCAGCTCTTCAGAGTTAGTTTACAATGAGCAGTTCTTC
j_call: TRBJ2-1
d_call: NA
clone_size: NA
v_call: TRBV7-8

cdr3_aa: CAGTSTDTQYF
cdr3_nt: TGTGCCGGGACTAGCACAGATACGCAGTATTTT
j_call: TRBJ2-3
d_call: NA
clone_size: NA
v_call: TRBV7-9

cdr3_aa: CAILPGTGAYEQYF
cdr3_nt: TGTGCCATTCTCCCAGGGACAGGGGCCTACGAGCAGTACTTC
j_call: TRBJ2-7
d_call: TRBD1
clone_size: NA
v_call: TRBV10-3

cdr3_aa: CASSYPGFGRSGGYEQYF
cdr3_nt: TGTGCCAGCAGTTACCCGGGTTTTGGGAGGAGCGGGGGCTACGAGCAGTACTTC
j_call: TRBJ2-7
d_call: TRBD2
clone_size: few
v_call: TRBV28

cdr3_aa: CASSPFGGRTDTQYF
cdr3_nt: TGTGCCAGCTCCCCTTTCGGGGGGCGCACAGATACGCAGTATTTT
j_call: TRBJ2-3
d_call: NA
clone_size: NA
v_call: TRBV18

cdr3_aa: CASSQEVGWAGTGELFF
cdr3_nt: TGCGCCAGCAGCCAAGAGGTTGGCTGGGCAGGGACCGGGGAGCTGTTTTTT
j_call: TRBJ2-2
d_call: NA
clone_size: NA
v_call: TRBV4-3

cdr3_aa: CASSGTGRNTEAFF
cdr3_nt: TGTGCCAGCAGTGGTACAGGCCGAAACACTGAAGCTTTCTTT
j_call: TRBJ1-1
d_call: NA
clone_size: few
v_call: TRBV21-1

cdr3_aa: CASSRGAGTEAFF
cdr3_nt: TGTGCCAGCAGTCGGGGCGCGGGCACTGAAGCTTTCTTT
j_call: TRBJ1-1
d_call: NA
clone_size: NA
v_call: TRBV6-1

cdr3_aa: CASSSKQGGVQYF
cdr3_nt: TGTGCCAGCAGTTCCAAACAGGGAGGAGTTCAGTACTTC
j_call: TRBJ2-4
d_call: NA
clone_size: NA
v_call: TRBV2

cdr3_aa: CASSQVLSSTDTQYF
cdr3_nt: TGTGCCAGCAGCCAGGTGCTCTCTAGCACAGATACGCAGTATTTT
j_call: TRBJ2-3
d_call: NA
clone_size: NA
v_call: TRBV3-1

cdr3_aa: CASSRSGGEGYTF
cdr3_nt: TGTGCCAGCAGTCGATCGGGGGGGGAGGGCTACACCTTC
j_call: TRBJ1-2
d_call: NA
clone_size: NA
v_call: TRBV27

cdr3_aa: CASSQERAYNEQYF
cdr3_nt: TGTGCCAGCAGCCAAGAGCGCGCCTACAATGAGCAGTACTTC
j_call: TRBJ2-7
d_call: NA
clone_size: NA
v_call: TRBV14

cdr3_aa: CSARMGGYSNQPQHF
cdr3_nt: TGCAGTGCTAGAATGGGCGGGTATAGCAATCAGCCCCAGCATTTT
j_call: TRBJ1-5
d_call: NA
clone_size: few
v_call: TRBV20-1

cdr3_aa: CASSPIGVAGADGELFF
cdr3_nt: TGTGCCAGCAGTCCCATAGGGGTAGCGGGGGCCGACGGGGAGCTGTTTTTT
j_call: TRBJ2-2
d_call: TRBD2
clone_size: NA
v_call: TRBV12-3/TRBV12-4

cdr3_aa: CSVIPRGRGATEAFF
cdr3_nt: TGCAGCGTCATCCCTAGGGGCAGGGGAGCCACTGAAGCTTTCTTT
j_call: TRBJ1-1
d_call: NA
clone_size: NA
v_call: TRBV29-1

cdr3_aa: CASVLGRGTGELFF
cdr3_nt: TGTGCCAGCGTCCTGGGCAGGGGGACCGGGGAGCTGTTTTTT
j_call: TRBJ2-2
d_call: TRBD1
clone_size: NA
v_call: TRBV27

cdr3_aa: CASSEGRTLTEAFF
cdr3_nt: TGTGCCAGCAGTGAAGGACGGACACTTACTGAAGCTTTCTTT
j_call: TRBJ1-1
d_call: NA
clone_size: NA
v_call: TRBV6-1

cdr3_aa: CAIEVGGYTF
cdr3_nt: TGTGCCATCGAAGTGGGTGGCTACACCTTC
j_call: TRBJ1-2
d_call: NA
clone_size: few
v_call: TRBV7-2

cdr3_aa: CASSPTRGPTDTQYF
cdr3_nt: TGTGCCAGCAGCCCGACCCGCGGGCCCACAGATACGCAGTATTTT
j_call: TRBJ2-3
d_call: NA
clone_size: NA
v_call: TRBV7-9

cdr3_aa: CASSLPPLHF
cdr3_nt: TGTGCCAGCAGCCTCCCCCCCCTCCACTTT
j_call: TRBJ1-6
d_call: NA
clone_size: NA
v_call: TRBV5-6

cdr3_aa: CASSPGTHNEQFF
cdr3_nt: TGTGCCAGCAGCCCCGGCACCCACAATGAGCAGTTCTTC
j_call: TRBJ2-1
d_call: NA
clone_size: NA
v_call: TRBV9

cdr3_aa: CATFTAAGGTDTQYF
cdr3_nt: TGTGCCACCTTCACGGCGGCGGGCGGCACAGATACGCAGTATTTT
j_call: TRBJ2-3
d_call: NA
clone_size: NA
v_call: TRBV28

cdr3_aa: CASSLGWLGGNTEAFF
cdr3_nt: TGTGCCAGCAGCTTAGGTTGGTTAGGGGGGAACACTGAAGCTTTCTTT
j_call: TRBJ1-1
d_call: NA
clone_size: NA
v_call: TRBV7-9

cdr3_aa: CSASRQVGNTEAFF
cdr3_nt: TGCAGTGCTAGCCGACAGGTTGGGAACACTGAAGCTTTCTTT
j_call: TRBJ1-1
d_call: NA
clone_size: NA
v_call: TRBV20-1

cdr3_aa: CASSLDTGEQYF
cdr3_nt: TGTGCCAGCAGCTTAGATACGGGGGAGCAGTACTTC
j_call: TRBJ2-7
d_call: NA
clone_size: NA
v_call: TRBV11-3

cdr3_aa: CAISAGLGSGQVFYEQYF
cdr3_nt: TGTGCCATCAGCGCTGGGCTGGGAAGTGGCCAAGTTTTCTACGAGCAGTACTTC
j_call: TRBJ2-7
d_call: NA
clone_size: few
v_call: TRBV10-3

cdr3_aa: CASSSLRGGQHRGANVLTF
cdr3_nt: TGTGCCAGCAGCTCTCTACGAGGGGGACAGCATCGTGGGGCCAACGTCCTGACTTTC
j_call: TRBJ2-6
d_call: TRBD1
clone_size: NA
v_call: TRBV7-8

cdr3_aa: CASSGGQGSGANVLTF
cdr3_nt: TGCGCCAGCAGCGGGGGACAGGGATCTGGGGCCAACGTCCTGACTTTC
j_call: TRBJ2-6
d_call: TRBD1
clone_size: many
v_call: TRBV5-1

cdr3_aa: CTTWTQTGGHYGYTF
cdr3_nt: TGCACCACCTGGACCCAAACAGGGGGACACTATGGCTACACCTTC
j_call: TRBJ1-2
d_call: TRBD1
clone_size: NA
v_call: TRBV29-1

cdr3_aa: CASSLLIGFSGTEAFF
cdr3_nt: TGTGCCAGCAGTTTGTTGATTGGGTTTTCGGGCACTGAAGCTTTCTTT
j_call: TRBJ1-1
d_call: NA
clone_size: NA
v_call: TRBV28

cdr3_aa: CSARGTGLYEQYF
cdr3_nt: TGCAGCGCCAGGGGGACAGGCCTCTACGAGCAGTACTTC
j_call: TRBJ2-7
d_call: TRBD1
clone_size: NA
v_call: TRBV29-1

cdr3_aa: CASSLAAESYGYTF
cdr3_nt: TGTGCCAGCAGCTTAGCTGCGGAGAGCTATGGCTACACCTTC
j_call: TRBJ1-2
d_call: NA
clone_size: NA
v_call: TRBV7-9

cdr3_aa: CSVLGEPTSYEQYF
cdr3_nt: TGCAGCGTTCTGGGGGAACCTACTTCTTACGAGCAGTACTTC
j_call: TRBJ2-7
d_call: NA
clone_size: NA
v_call: TRBV29-1

cdr3_aa: CASSSRDQLRETQYF
cdr3_nt: TGTGCCAGCAGTTCCCGGGATCAACTCCGGGAGACCCAGTACTTC
j_call: TRBJ2-5
d_call: NA
clone_size: NA
v_call: TRBV28

cdr3_aa: CASSHRGRNSYEQYF
cdr3_nt: TGTGCCAGCAGTCACAGGGGGCGAAATTCCTACGAGCAGTACTTC
j_call: TRBJ2-7
d_call: TRBD1
clone_size: NA
v_call: TRBV27